This TCR beta chain appears in the sequencing data of a study of blood T cell repertoires in COVID-19. This CDR3 spans 17 amino acids. The germline CDR1 and CDR2 sequences are SGHTA and FQGNSA. V lost 0 bases and J lost 0; bases outside the gene matches: 4. Using immunoSEQ multiplex PCR, the repertoire was profiled, and TCRdb retains in-frame clones only, with some absent. Here the sample spans hundreds of thousands of clones, approximately 85% being singletons. The chain is built from TRBV7-2 and TRBJ2-1, with 8 bases lining up with TRBD2. This receptor was taken from a woman in her forties or fifties with acute COVID-19. Sequenced: PBMCs or T cells enriched from blood (not recorded which). CDR3: CASSLAPGGASYNEQFF. The CDR3 DNA is TGTGCCAGCAGCTTAGCGCCCGGGGGGGCCTCCTACAATGAGCAGTTCTTC.